One sample yielded the 19 T cell receptor beta chains listed below, sequenced in a study of T cells expressing NK-cell markers. For each CDR3 protein, TCRdb gives one entry from its re-call of the 5' RACE reads, without DNA. The listing records about 140,000 distinct CDR3 sequences. The sequencing sample was made of blood T cells: a sorted CD56 or NKG2C T cell subset, CD4+ or CD8+ T cells, or bulk PBMC T cells (not recorded which). The receptors were gathered from a man aged 18 to 30 in good health.

The V call is TRBV19, the J call TRBJ2-3; TCRdb's assignment of TRBD1 cannot be checked, as there is no DNA. This CDR3 spans 14 amino acids. CDR1 LNHDA and CDR2 SQIVND come from the germline V gene (reference sequence). The CDR3 region is CASGAKQGTDTQYF. The full variable domain, with the rest looked up from reference TRBV19 and TRBJ2-3, is DGGITQSPKYLFRKEGQNVTLSCEQNLNHDAMYWYRQDPGQGLRLIYYSQIVNDFQKGDIAEGYSVSREKKESFPLTVTSAQKNPTAFYLCASGAKQGTDTQYFGPGTRLTVL.

This chain links TRBV9 with TRBJ1-2; without DNA, the TCRdb call of TRBD1 cannot be checked. The CDR3 is 14 amino acids. In germline, CDR1 is SGDLS, CDR2 YYNGEE. This CDR3 reads CASRGAGSNYGYTF.

The chain has TRBV5-4 and TRBJ2-5; with no DNA, the TCRdb D assignment of TRBD1 cannot be verified. This CDR3 contains 15 residues. Germline V gives CDR1 SGHNT, CDR2 YYREEE (reference sequence). The CDR3 here is CASSYSPGHQETQYF.

The genes are TRBV4-1 and TRBJ2-4; TCRdb's D call of TRBD2 is untestable without DNA. The CDR3 is 15 residues long. CDR1 and CDR2 from the germline V gene are MGHRA and YSYEKL. The CDR3 here is CASSQEIGSGNIQYF.

V and J are TRBV6-1 and TRBJ2-6; with no DNA, the TCRdb D assignment of TRBD1 cannot be verified. Germline CDR1 and CDR2: MNHNS and SASEGT. The CDR3 extends over 17 amino acids. CDR3 sequence: CASTPQGHYSGANVLTF.

This rearrangement joins TRBV19 to TRBJ1-5; lacking DNA, the TRBD1 call made by TCRdb goes unchecked. The CDR3 consists of 15 residues. CDR1 and CDR2 from the germline V gene are LNHDA and SQIVND (reference sequence). The CDR3 spells CASSHPGQGNQPQHF. Combining the CDR3 with reference TRBV19 and TRBJ1-5 gives the whole variable domain DGGITQSPKYLFRKEGQNVTLSCEQNLNHDAMYWYRQDPGQGLRLIYYSQIVNDFQKGDIAEGYSVSREKKESFPLTVTSAQKNPTAFYLCASSHPGQGNQPQHFGDGTRLSIL.

V and J are TRBV4-2 and TRBJ2-3. The length of the CDR3 is 15 residues. Germline V CDR1 and CDR2: LGHNA, YNFKEQ. The CDR3 region is CASSREMPASDTQYF.

The chain carries TRBV2 and TRBJ2-1; TCRdb outputs TRBD2, but without DNA this stays unchecked. The CDR3 has 15 amino acids. The V gene's germline CDR1 is SNHLY and CDR2 FYNNEI. This chain's CDR3 is CASSQTSGRRNEQFF.

The rearrangement joins TRBV6-2 or TRBV6-3 to TRBJ2-6; the D call from TCRdb, TRBD1, cannot be confirmed without DNA. CDR3 length: 17 amino acids. Germline V gene lookup returns CDR1 MNHEY and CDR2 SVGEGT. The CDR3 protein is CASSYWGPGSGANVLTF.

CDR3 in amino acids: CASSGGLGTEAFF. The chain recombines TRBV2 with TRBJ1-1; the D call of TRBD1 rests on TCRdb alone, since no DNA is present to check it. This CDR3 contains 13 residues. The V gene's germline CDR1 is SNHLY and CDR2 FYNNEI.

The chain links TRBV3-1 to TRBJ2-1. Per the germline V gene, CDR1 is LGHDT and CDR2 is YNNKEL (reference sequence). The CDR3 loop spans 11 amino acids. The CDR3 spells CASSHSYEQFF.

The chain is built from TRBV7-9 and TRBJ2-1; with no DNA, the TCRdb D assignment of TRBD2 cannot be verified. CDR3 length: 16 amino acids. Germline loops: CDR1 SEHNR, CDR2 FQNEAQ (reference sequence). This CDR3 is CASSLVWGRASNEQFF.

The chain carries TRBV9 and TRBJ2-2; the TCRdb call, TRBD1, lacks DNA for checking. Germline lookup yields CDR1 SGDLS and CDR2 YYNGEE. The CDR3 has 18 residues. The CDR3 loop reads CASSVARGSGTNTGELFF.

The rearrangement uses TRBV5-5 and TRBJ2-5; the TCRdb D gene call, TRBD1, has no DNA to confirm it. CDR1 and CDR2 (germline): SGHKS, YYEKEE (reference sequence). The CDR3 is 14 residues long. This chain's CDR3 is CASSSPDSQETQYF.

CDR3 protein: CASSQGWAGQENNEQFF. The rearrangement uses TRBV7-3 and TRBJ2-1; the D call of TRBD1 rests on TCRdb alone, since no DNA is present to check it. The germline CDR1 and CDR2 sequences are SGHTA and FQGTGA. There are 17 residues in the CDR3.

The chain recombines TRBV20-1 with TRBJ2-7; TCRdb's assignment of TRBD1 cannot be checked, as there is no DNA. The CDR3 loop spans 17 amino acids. Germline-derived CDR1 and CDR2 are DFQATT and SNEGSKA (reference sequence). CDR3 loop: CSASGTDQDRFSYEQYF.

This chain links TRBV28 with TRBJ2-7; the D call from TCRdb, TRBD2, cannot be confirmed without DNA. Germline V gene sequence: CDR1 MDHEN, CDR2 SYDVKM. The CDR3 covers 13 residues. The CDR3 protein is CASSMTTSYEQYF.

This chain connects TRBV4-2 to TRBJ2-1. Germline lookup yields CDR1 LGHNA and CDR2 YNFKEQ. CDR3 size: 14 residues. The CDR3 protein is CASSQVSLNNEQFF.

The chain has TRBV14 and TRBJ2-1; TCRdb indicates TRBD1, and absent DNA this call remains unverified. CDR3 length equals 12 residues. The germline CDR1 and CDR2 sequences are SGHDN and FVKESK. This CDR3 reads CASSQDGILEFF.